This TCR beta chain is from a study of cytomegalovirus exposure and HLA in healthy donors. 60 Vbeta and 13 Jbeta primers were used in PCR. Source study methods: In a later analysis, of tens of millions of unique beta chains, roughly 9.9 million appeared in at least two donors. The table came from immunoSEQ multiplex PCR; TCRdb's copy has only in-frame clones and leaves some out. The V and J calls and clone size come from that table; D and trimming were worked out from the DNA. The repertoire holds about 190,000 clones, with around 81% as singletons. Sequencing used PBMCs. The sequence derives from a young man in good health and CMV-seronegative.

CDR3 in DNA: TGCGCCAGCAGCAGAACCGGGACAGGGTCGAACATTCAGTACTTC. The encoded protein is CASSRTGTGSNIQYF. The chain couples TRBV5-1 to TRBJ2-4, with TRBD1 identical over 9 bases. The V gene end was trimmed by 4 bases and the J gene end by 7 bases; junction bases not matched to a gene: 9. The CDR3 runs 15 residues. Germline lookup yields CDR1 SGHRS and CDR2 YFSETQ.